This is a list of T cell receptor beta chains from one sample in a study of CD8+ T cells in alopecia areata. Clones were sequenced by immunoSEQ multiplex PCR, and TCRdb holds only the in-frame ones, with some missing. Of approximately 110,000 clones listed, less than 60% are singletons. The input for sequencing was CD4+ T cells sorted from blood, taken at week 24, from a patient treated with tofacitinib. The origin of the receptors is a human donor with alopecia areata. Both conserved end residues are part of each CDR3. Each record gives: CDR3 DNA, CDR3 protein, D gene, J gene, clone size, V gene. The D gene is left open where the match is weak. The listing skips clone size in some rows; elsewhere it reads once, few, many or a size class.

cdr3_nt: TGTGCCAGCAGTTTGGGGACCTACGAGCAGTACTTC; cdr3_aa: CASSLGTYEQYF; d_call: -; j_call: TRBJ2-7; clone_size: -; v_call: TRBV28
cdr3_nt: TGTGCCAGCAGCCCAAGGGGAGGGACTGGGGCCAACGTCCTGACTTTC; cdr3_aa: CASSPRGGTGANVLTF; d_call: TRBD2; j_call: TRBJ2-6; clone_size: -; v_call: TRBV7-9
cdr3_nt: TGTGCCAGCAGTAAACTGGTAGGGGGAAGGGAGCAGTACTTC; cdr3_aa: CASSKLVGGREQYF; d_call: -; j_call: TRBJ2-7; clone_size: -; v_call: TRBV2
cdr3_nt: TGCAGCGTTGCAGACCTGACTAACGGCGGTAAGCAGTTCTTC; cdr3_aa: CSVADLTNGGKQFF; d_call: -; j_call: TRBJ2-1; clone_size: -; v_call: TRBV29-1
cdr3_nt: TGTGCCAGTAGACTTCTGACAGAGACTGAAGCTTTCTTT; cdr3_aa: CASRLLTETEAFF; d_call: -; j_call: TRBJ1-1; clone_size: -; v_call: TRBV19
cdr3_nt: TGCGCCAGCAGCTCCCCCGGACAGAAAAACATTCAGTACTTC; cdr3_aa: CASSSPGQKNIQYF; d_call: -; j_call: TRBJ2-4; clone_size: -; v_call: TRBV5-1
cdr3_nt: TGTGCCAGCAGCCATGATCCGGGACAGGGGGCGAGAGGCTACACCTTC; cdr3_aa: CASSHDPGQGARGYTF; d_call: TRBD1; j_call: TRBJ1-2; clone_size: -; v_call: TRBV4-2
cdr3_nt: TGCGCCAGCAGCTTGAACGGCAATCAGCCCCAGCATTTT; cdr3_aa: CASSLNGNQPQHF; d_call: -; j_call: TRBJ1-5; clone_size: -; v_call: TRBV5-1
cdr3_nt: TGTGCCAGCAGCTTAACCAGATCGACCGGGGAGCTGTTTTTT; cdr3_aa: CASSLTRSTGELFF; d_call: -; j_call: TRBJ2-2; clone_size: -; v_call: TRBV7-2
cdr3_nt: TGTGCCAGCAGGCCTTCTTGGGCTAACTATGGCTACACCTTC; cdr3_aa: CASRPSWANYGYTF; d_call: -; j_call: TRBJ1-2; clone_size: -; v_call: TRBV28
cdr3_nt: TGTGCCAGCTCACCACCATCCGGGACGGAGCTGTTTTTT; cdr3_aa: CASSPPSGTELFF; d_call: -; j_call: TRBJ2-2; clone_size: -; v_call: TRBV18
cdr3_nt: TGCGCCAGCAGCCAAGGACTAGCGGGGGGGCGAAAGCAGTTCTTC; cdr3_aa: CASSQGLAGGRKQFF; d_call: TRBD2; j_call: TRBJ2-1; clone_size: few; v_call: TRBV4-3
cdr3_nt: TGTGCCAGCAGCCAGTCGGGCGTATTCGAAAGAGCTAACTATGGCTACACCTTC; cdr3_aa: CASSQSGVFERANYGYTF; d_call: -; j_call: TRBJ1-2; clone_size: once; v_call: TRBV14
cdr3_nt: TGTGCCAGCCGTACTAGCGCGATAGAGACCCAGTACTTC; cdr3_aa: CASRTSAIETQYF; d_call: TRBD2; j_call: TRBJ2-5; clone_size: once; v_call: TRBV2
cdr3_nt: TGTGCCAGCAGTTTGTACAGGGAAACTGAAGCTTTCTTT; cdr3_aa: CASSLYRETEAFF; d_call: -; j_call: TRBJ1-1; clone_size: -; v_call: TRBV27
cdr3_nt: TGCGCCAGCAGCTTGGCGGGACTAGCGGGGCTCGGTGAGCAGTTCTTC; cdr3_aa: CASSLAGLAGLGEQFF; d_call: TRBD2; j_call: TRBJ2-1; clone_size: few; v_call: TRBV5-1
cdr3_nt: TGTGCCAGCAGCCCGCCGAGGGCCTTAGCCAAAAACATTCAGTACTTC; cdr3_aa: CASSPPRALAKNIQYF; d_call: -; j_call: TRBJ2-4; clone_size: -; v_call: TRBV5-6
cdr3_nt: TGTGCCAGCAGTTTATTTGGTTCACCCCTCCACTTT; cdr3_aa: CASSLFGSPLHF; d_call: -; j_call: TRBJ1-6; clone_size: few; v_call: TRBV27
cdr3_nt: TGCGCCAGCAGCTTTCAAGGGGGCGGAAACACTGAAGCTTTCTTT; cdr3_aa: CASSFQGGGNTEAFF; d_call: TRBD1; j_call: TRBJ1-1; clone_size: few; v_call: TRBV5-1
cdr3_nt: TGTGCCAGCAGCCCCAGGGGGGGCGAGCAGTACTTC; cdr3_aa: CASSPRGGEQYF; d_call: -; j_call: TRBJ2-7; clone_size: -; v_call: TRBV7-2
cdr3_nt: TGTGCCTGGAGTGTGGAGGGGATTCAGCCCCAGCATTTT; cdr3_aa: CAWSVEGIQPQHF; d_call: -; j_call: TRBJ1-5; clone_size: -; v_call: TRBV30
cdr3_nt: TGTGCCAGCAGCCAAGAGACCCAGTACTTC; cdr3_aa: CASSQETQYF; d_call: -; j_call: TRBJ2-5; clone_size: once; v_call: TRBV2
cdr3_nt: TGTGCCATCAGTGAAGCGCAGGGCTATGGCTACACCTTC; cdr3_aa: CAISEAQGYGYTF; d_call: -; j_call: TRBJ1-2; clone_size: -; v_call: TRBV10-3
cdr3_nt: TGCAGTGCTAGAGATGGGAGGGACCAGTACTTC; cdr3_aa: CSARDGRDQYF; d_call: TRBD2; j_call: TRBJ2-5; clone_size: few; v_call: TRBV20-1
cdr3_nt: TGTGCCAGCAGTGAACTACAGGGGAATGAAAAACTGTTTTTT; cdr3_aa: CASSELQGNEKLFF; d_call: TRBD1; j_call: TRBJ1-4; clone_size: -; v_call: TRBV2
cdr3_nt: TGCAGCGCGGTCGAGGGGGGCTATGGCTACACCTTC; cdr3_aa: CSAVEGGYGYTF; d_call: -; j_call: TRBJ1-2; clone_size: few; v_call: TRBV29-1
cdr3_nt: TGTGCCTGGAGCGGCCCTAGCGGGGAAAGCACAGATACGCAGTATTTT; cdr3_aa: CAWSGPSGESTDTQYF; d_call: TRBD2; j_call: TRBJ2-3; clone_size: -; v_call: TRBV30
cdr3_nt: TGTGCCAGCAGCTTAGTCGTCGGGTGGAACACTGAAGCTTTCTTT; cdr3_aa: CASSLVVGWNTEAFF; d_call: -; j_call: TRBJ1-1; clone_size: few; v_call: TRBV7-9
cdr3_nt: TGTGCCAGCAGTTTCCCAGCGACAGGGGGCGGCAATCAGCCCCAGCATTTT; cdr3_aa: CASSFPATGGGNQPQHF; d_call: TRBD1; j_call: TRBJ1-5; clone_size: once; v_call: TRBV28
cdr3_nt: TGTGCCAGCGGAGGAGGGCTATATTCAGATACGCAGTATTTT; cdr3_aa: CASGGGLYSDTQYF; d_call: -; j_call: TRBJ2-3; clone_size: once; v_call: TRBV5-4
cdr3_nt: TGTGCCTGGGGGCGGCGGGGGTCTAGGGATACGCAGTATTTT; cdr3_aa: CAWGRRGSRDTQYF; d_call: TRBD2; j_call: TRBJ2-3; clone_size: -; v_call: TRBV30
cdr3_nt: TGTGCCAGCAGTGCTAACAGGCAAGAGACCCAGTACTTC; cdr3_aa: CASSANRQETQYF; d_call: -; j_call: TRBJ2-5; clone_size: -; v_call: TRBV2
cdr3_nt: TGCAGCGTTGCCAAGCGGGGGGGCCGCACCGGGGAGCTGTTTTTT; cdr3_aa: CSVAKRGGRTGELFF; d_call: TRBD2; j_call: TRBJ2-2; clone_size: few; v_call: TRBV29-1
cdr3_nt: TGTGCCAGCAGCCTGGACAGGGGAAGGGGCTATGGCTACACCTTC; cdr3_aa: CASSLDRGRGYGYTF; d_call: TRBD1; j_call: TRBJ1-2; clone_size: -; v_call: TRBV7-2
cdr3_nt: TGTGCCTGGAGTGCCTTAGGGCAGGGTCACTCAGATACGCAGTATTTT; cdr3_aa: CAWSALGQGHSDTQYF; d_call: -; j_call: TRBJ2-3; clone_size: -; v_call: TRBV30
cdr3_nt: TGTGCCTGGAGTGTCCCGGATTCACCCCTCCACTTT; cdr3_aa: CAWSVPDSPLHF; d_call: -; j_call: TRBJ1-6; clone_size: -; v_call: TRBV30
cdr3_nt: TGCAGCGTTGGACAGGGCGGATTAGCCAAAAACATTCAGTACTTC; cdr3_aa: CSVGQGGLAKNIQYF; d_call: TRBD1; j_call: TRBJ2-4; clone_size: -; v_call: TRBV29-1
cdr3_nt: TGTGCCTGGAGTGGGCGGGGGTCAAAGGAGGCTTTCTTT; cdr3_aa: CAWSGRGSKEAFF; d_call: -; j_call: TRBJ1-1; clone_size: -; v_call: TRBV30
cdr3_nt: TGTGCCAGCACCGGGATCAGACTGGTCTACAATGAGCAGTTCTTC; cdr3_aa: CASTGIRLVYNEQFF; d_call: -; j_call: TRBJ2-1; clone_size: -; v_call: TRBV6-6
cdr3_nt: TGTGCCACCTCATCCCACAGGGGGTCCTATGGCTACACCTTC; cdr3_aa: CATSSHRGSYGYTF; d_call: TRBD1; j_call: TRBJ1-2; clone_size: -; v_call: TRBV6-5
cdr3_nt: TGTGCCAGCAGTCCGGGGTTCTCTAGCACAGATACGCAGTATTTT; cdr3_aa: CASSPGFSSTDTQYF; d_call: -; j_call: TRBJ2-3; clone_size: -; v_call: TRBV27
cdr3_nt: TGTGCCAGCTCACCTAGCGGGGATCACAATGAGCAGTTCTTC; cdr3_aa: CASSPSGDHNEQFF; d_call: TRBD2; j_call: TRBJ2-1; clone_size: -; v_call: TRBV18
cdr3_nt: TGTGCCAGCAGCCTCACAGGGGACGGCTACACCTTC; cdr3_aa: CASSLTGDGYTF; d_call: TRBD1; j_call: TRBJ1-2; clone_size: -; v_call: TRBV6-5
cdr3_nt: TGCGCCAGCAGCCAAGATCGCGGGGGCGAGAAGCAGTATTTT; cdr3_aa: CASSQDRGGEKQYF; d_call: -; j_call: TRBJ2-3; clone_size: -; v_call: TRBV4-3
cdr3_nt: TGTGCCAGCGCATTGGGAGTATTATCCTACAATGAGCAGTTCTTC; cdr3_aa: CASALGVLSYNEQFF; d_call: -; j_call: TRBJ2-1; clone_size: -; v_call: TRBV9
cdr3_nt: TGTGCCAGCAGCTTGGGGTCGGATTCACCCCTCCACTTT; cdr3_aa: CASSLGSDSPLHF; d_call: -; j_call: TRBJ1-6; clone_size: -; v_call: TRBV5-6
cdr3_nt: TGTGCCAGCAGTTTTGTCGACAGTAGCAATCAGCCCCAGCATTTT; cdr3_aa: CASSFVDSSNQPQHF; d_call: -; j_call: TRBJ1-5; clone_size: few; v_call: TRBV6-9
cdr3_nt: TGTGCCAGCTCGAACCAAGAGACCCAGTACTTC; cdr3_aa: CASSNQETQYF; d_call: -; j_call: TRBJ2-5; clone_size: -; v_call: TRBV18
cdr3_nt: TGTGCCAGCAGCGTAGCACTCGGCACTGAAGCTTTCTTT; cdr3_aa: CASSVALGTEAFF; d_call: -; j_call: TRBJ1-1; clone_size: -; v_call: TRBV9
cdr3_nt: TGTGCCAGCAGCTTGTTTAACGTCGGTACGCAGTATTTT; cdr3_aa: CASSLFNVGTQYF; d_call: -; j_call: TRBJ2-3; clone_size: -; v_call: TRBV5-6
cdr3_nt: TGTGCCAGCAGCAAGGAGGCAGATACGCAGTATTTT; cdr3_aa: CASSKEADTQYF; d_call: -; j_call: TRBJ2-3; clone_size: -; v_call: TRBV2
cdr3_nt: TGTGCCAGTAGTATAGAGGGTAGCGGGGGATCCTACGAGCAGTACTTC; cdr3_aa: CASSIEGSGGSYEQYF; d_call: TRBD2; j_call: TRBJ2-7; clone_size: -; v_call: TRBV19
cdr3_nt: TGTGCCAGCCTATCTGACAGCTCTGGGGCCAACGTCCTGACTTTC; cdr3_aa: CASLSDSSGANVLTF; d_call: -; j_call: TRBJ2-6; clone_size: few; v_call: TRBV6-6
cdr3_nt: TGTGCCAGCAGCGGCAGGGTGGCGGAGACCCAGTACTTC; cdr3_aa: CASSGRVAETQYF; d_call: -; j_call: TRBJ2-5; clone_size: -; v_call: TRBV5-6
cdr3_nt: TGTGCCAGCAGCCCGCGGGGGGAGACCCAGTACTTC; cdr3_aa: CASSPRGETQYF; d_call: TRBD2; j_call: TRBJ2-5; clone_size: -; v_call: TRBV9
cdr3_nt: TGTGCCTGGAGTCCCGGACTAGGATCGGGTGAGCAGTTCTTC; cdr3_aa: CAWSPGLGSGEQFF; d_call: TRBD2; j_call: TRBJ2-1; clone_size: few; v_call: TRBV30
cdr3_nt: TGCGCCAGCAGCGCCGTATTGGCGGGAGAGACCCAGTACTTC; cdr3_aa: CASSAVLAGETQYF; d_call: -; j_call: TRBJ2-5; clone_size: -; v_call: TRBV5-1
cdr3_nt: TGTGCCAGCAGTATAGCGGTGATGCAGTATTTT; cdr3_aa: CASSIAVMQYF; d_call: -; j_call: TRBJ2-3; clone_size: few; v_call: TRBV25-1
cdr3_nt: TGCAGCGTTGGGGGGTCTAGCGAAACCTACAATGAGCAGTTCTTC; cdr3_aa: CSVGGSSETYNEQFF; d_call: -; j_call: TRBJ2-1; clone_size: few; v_call: TRBV29-1